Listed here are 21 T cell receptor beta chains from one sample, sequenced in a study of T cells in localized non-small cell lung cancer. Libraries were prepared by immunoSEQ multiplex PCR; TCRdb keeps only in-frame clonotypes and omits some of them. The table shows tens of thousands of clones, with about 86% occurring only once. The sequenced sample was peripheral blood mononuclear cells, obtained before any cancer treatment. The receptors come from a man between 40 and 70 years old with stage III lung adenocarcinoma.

The CDR3 bases are TGCGCCAGCAGCTTATGGCAAGGAACACTGGGAAACGAGCAGTACTTC. This sequence encodes CASSLWQGTLGNEQYF. The rearrangement uses TRBV5-1 and TRBJ2-7; the D is unclear. The CDR3 totals 16 residues. Germline V CDR1 and CDR2: SGHRS, YFSETQ. Deletions cut 2 bases from V and 5 bases from J, with 20 bases between.

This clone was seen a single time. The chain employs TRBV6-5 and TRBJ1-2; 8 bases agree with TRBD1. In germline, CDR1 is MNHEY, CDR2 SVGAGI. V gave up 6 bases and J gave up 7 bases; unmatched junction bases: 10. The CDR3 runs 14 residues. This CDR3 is CASSSGQGGGGYTF. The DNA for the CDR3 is TGTGCCAGCAGCTCAGGACAGGGAGGAGGTGGCTACACCTTC.

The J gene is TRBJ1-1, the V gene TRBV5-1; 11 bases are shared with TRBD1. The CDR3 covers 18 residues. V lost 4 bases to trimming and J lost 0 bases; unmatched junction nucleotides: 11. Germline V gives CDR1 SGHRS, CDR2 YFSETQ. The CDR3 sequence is CASSPGRTGGVLNTEAFF. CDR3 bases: TGCGCCAGCAGCCCTGGCAGGACAGGGGGCGTCTTGAACACTGAAGCTTTCTTT.

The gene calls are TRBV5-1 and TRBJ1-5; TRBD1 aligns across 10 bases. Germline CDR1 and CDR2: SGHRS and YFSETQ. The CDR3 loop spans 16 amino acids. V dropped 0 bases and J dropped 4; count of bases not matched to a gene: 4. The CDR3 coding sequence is TGCGCCAGCAGCTTGGGGACAGGGGGTCATAATCAGCCCCAGCATTTT. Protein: CASSLGTGGHNQPQHF.

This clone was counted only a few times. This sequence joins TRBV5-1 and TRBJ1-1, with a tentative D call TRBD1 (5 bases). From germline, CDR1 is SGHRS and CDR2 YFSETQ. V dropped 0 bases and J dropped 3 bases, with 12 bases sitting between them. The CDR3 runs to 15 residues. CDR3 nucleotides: TGCGCCAGCAGCTTGGAAAGGGGTGGATACACTGAAGCTTTCTTT. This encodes CASSLERGGYTEAFF.

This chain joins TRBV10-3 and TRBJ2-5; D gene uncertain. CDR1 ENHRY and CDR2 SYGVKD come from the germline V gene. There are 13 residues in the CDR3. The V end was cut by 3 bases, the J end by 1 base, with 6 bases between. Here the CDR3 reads CAISDQTQETQYF. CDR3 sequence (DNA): TGTGCCATCAGTGATCAGACCCAAGAGACCCAGTACTTC.

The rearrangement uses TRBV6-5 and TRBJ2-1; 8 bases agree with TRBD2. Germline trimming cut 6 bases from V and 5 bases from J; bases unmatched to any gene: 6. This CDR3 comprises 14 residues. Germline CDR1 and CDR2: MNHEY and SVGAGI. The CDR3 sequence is CASRSGTRDNEQFF. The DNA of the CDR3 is TGTGCCAGCAGATCCGGGACTAGGGACAATGAGCAGTTCTTC.

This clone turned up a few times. CDR3 DNA sequence: TGTGCCAGCAGTTTCCCAGAGCGGGAAATTCAGTACTTC. Translated: CASSFPEREIQYF. This sequence joins TRBV28 and TRBJ2-4, with 7 bases identical to TRBD2. The length of the CDR3 is 13 residues. V lost 3 bases to trimming and J lost 10 bases; unmatched junction nucleotides: 6. The V gene's germline CDR1 is MDHEN and CDR2 SYDVKM.

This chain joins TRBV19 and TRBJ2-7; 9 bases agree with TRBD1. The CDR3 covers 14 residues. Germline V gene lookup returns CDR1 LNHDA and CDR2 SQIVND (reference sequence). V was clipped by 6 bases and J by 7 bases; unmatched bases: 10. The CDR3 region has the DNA TGTGCCAGTAGATCCGGGACAGGGTTTGGAGAGCAGTACTTC. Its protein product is CASRSGTGFGEQYF. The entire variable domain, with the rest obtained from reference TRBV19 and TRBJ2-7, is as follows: DGGITQSPKYLFRKEGQNVTLSCEQNLNHDAMYWYRQDPGQGLRLIYYSQIVNDFQKGDIAEGYSVSREKKESFPLTVTSAQKNPTAFYLCASRSGTGFGEQYFGPGTRLTVT.

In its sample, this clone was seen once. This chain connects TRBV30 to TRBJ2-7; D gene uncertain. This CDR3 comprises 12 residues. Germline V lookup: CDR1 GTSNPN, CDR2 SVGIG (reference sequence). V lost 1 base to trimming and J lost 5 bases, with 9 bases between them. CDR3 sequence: CAWSAWGNEQYF. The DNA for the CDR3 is TGTGCCTGGAGTGCCTGGGGAAACGAGCAGTACTTC.

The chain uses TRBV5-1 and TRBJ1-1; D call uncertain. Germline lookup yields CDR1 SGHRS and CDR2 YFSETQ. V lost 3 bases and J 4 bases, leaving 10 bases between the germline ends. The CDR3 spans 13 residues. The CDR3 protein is CASSSETGTEAFF. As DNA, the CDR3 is TGCGCCAGCAGCTCAGAAACGGGCACTGAAGCTTTCTTT.

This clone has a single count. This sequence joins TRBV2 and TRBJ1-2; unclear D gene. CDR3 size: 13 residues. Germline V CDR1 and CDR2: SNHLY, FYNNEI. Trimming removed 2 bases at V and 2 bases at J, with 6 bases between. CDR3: CASSEWVNYGYTF. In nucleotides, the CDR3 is TGTGCCAGCAGTGAATGGGTAAACTATGGCTACACCTTC.

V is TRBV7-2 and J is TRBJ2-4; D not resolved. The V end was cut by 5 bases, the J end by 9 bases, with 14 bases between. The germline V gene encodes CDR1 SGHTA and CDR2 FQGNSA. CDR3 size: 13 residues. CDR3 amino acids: CASSPTPESIQYF. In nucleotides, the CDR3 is TGTGCCAGCAGCCCGACCCCGGAGAGCATTCAGTACTTC.

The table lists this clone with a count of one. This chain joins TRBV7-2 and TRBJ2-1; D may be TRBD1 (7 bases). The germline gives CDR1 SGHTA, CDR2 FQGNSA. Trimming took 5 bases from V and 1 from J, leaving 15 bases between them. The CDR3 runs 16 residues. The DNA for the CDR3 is TGTGCCAGCAGCACTCAGGGGGGCAGGTCCTACAATGAGCAGTTCTTC. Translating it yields CASSTQGGRSYNEQFF. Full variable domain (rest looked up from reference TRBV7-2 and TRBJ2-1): GAGVSQSPSNKVTEKGKDVELRCDPISGHTALYWYRQSLGQGLEFLIYFQGNSAPDKSGLPSDRFSAERTGGSVSTLTIQRTQQEDSAVYLCASSTQGGRSYNEQFFGPGTRLTVL.

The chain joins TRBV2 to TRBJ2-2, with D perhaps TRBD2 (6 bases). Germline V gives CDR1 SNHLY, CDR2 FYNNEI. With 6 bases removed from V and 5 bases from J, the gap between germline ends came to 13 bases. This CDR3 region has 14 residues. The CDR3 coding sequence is TGTGCCAGCAGGGGGGGAGTAGAAACCGGGGAGCTGTTTTTT. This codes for CASRGGVETGELFF.

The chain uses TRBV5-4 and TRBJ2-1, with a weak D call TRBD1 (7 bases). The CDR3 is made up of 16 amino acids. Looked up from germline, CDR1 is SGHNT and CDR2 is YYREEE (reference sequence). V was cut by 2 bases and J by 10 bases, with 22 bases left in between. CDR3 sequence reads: CASSFPGAPEQGEQFF. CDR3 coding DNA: TGTGCCAGCAGCTTCCCGGGAGCCCCCGAACAGGGGGAGCAGTTCTTC.

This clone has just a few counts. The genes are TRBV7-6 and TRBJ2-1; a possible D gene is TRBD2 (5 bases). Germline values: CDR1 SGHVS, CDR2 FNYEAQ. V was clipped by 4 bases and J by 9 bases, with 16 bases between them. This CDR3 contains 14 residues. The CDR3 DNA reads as TGTGCCAGCAGCTCCGCCCCTGGAGGCGGTGAGCAGTTCTTC. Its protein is CASSSAPGGGEQFF.

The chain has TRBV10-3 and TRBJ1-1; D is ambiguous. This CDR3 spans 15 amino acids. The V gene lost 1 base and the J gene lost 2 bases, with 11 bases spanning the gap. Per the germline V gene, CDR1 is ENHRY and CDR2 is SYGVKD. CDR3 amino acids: CAISELRVGNTEAFF. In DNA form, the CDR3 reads TGTGCCATCAGTGAGTTGAGGGTGGGAAACACTGAAGCTTTCTTT.

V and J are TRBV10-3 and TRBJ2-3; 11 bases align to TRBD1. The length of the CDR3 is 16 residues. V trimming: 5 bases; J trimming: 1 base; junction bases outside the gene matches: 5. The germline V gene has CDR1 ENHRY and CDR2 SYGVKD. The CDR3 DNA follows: TGTGCCATCAGTCAACCGGGACAGGGGGGCACAGATACGCAGTATTTT. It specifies CAISQPGQGGTDTQYF.

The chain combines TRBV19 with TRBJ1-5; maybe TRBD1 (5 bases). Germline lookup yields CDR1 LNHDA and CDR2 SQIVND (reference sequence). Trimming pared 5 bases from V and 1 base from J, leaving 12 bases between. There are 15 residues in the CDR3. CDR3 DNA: TGTGCCAGTAGTTCCAGGGTACGAAGCAATCAGCCCCAGCATTTT. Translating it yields CASSSRVRSNQPQHF.

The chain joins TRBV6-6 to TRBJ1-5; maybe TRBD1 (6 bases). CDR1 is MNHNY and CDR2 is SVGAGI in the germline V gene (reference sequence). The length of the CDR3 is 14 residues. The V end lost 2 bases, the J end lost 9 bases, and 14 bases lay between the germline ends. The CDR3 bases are TGTGCCAGCAGTTACAGCGGGACATTCACGCCCCAGCATTTT. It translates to CASSYSGTFTPQHF.